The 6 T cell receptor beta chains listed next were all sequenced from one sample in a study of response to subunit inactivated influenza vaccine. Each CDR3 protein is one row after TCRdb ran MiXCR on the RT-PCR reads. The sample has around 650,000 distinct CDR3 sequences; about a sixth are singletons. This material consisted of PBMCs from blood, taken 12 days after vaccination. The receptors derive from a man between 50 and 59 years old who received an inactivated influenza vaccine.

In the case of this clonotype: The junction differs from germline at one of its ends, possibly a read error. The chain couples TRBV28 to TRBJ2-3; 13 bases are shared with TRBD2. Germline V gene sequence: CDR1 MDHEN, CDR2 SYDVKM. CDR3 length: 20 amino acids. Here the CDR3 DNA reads TGTGCCAGCAGTTCCACCACCTCGGAAGGGACTAGCGGGGAGGCAGATATGCAGTATTTT. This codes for CASSSTTSEGTSGEADMQYF.

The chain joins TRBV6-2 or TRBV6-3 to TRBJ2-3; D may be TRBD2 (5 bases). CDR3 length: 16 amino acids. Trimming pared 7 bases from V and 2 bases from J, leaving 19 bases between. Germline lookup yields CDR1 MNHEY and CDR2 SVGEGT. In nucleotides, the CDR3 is TGTGCCAGCAAGGGTTCTCGGGGATACTACACAGATACGCAGTATTTT. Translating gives CASKGSRGYYTDTQYF.

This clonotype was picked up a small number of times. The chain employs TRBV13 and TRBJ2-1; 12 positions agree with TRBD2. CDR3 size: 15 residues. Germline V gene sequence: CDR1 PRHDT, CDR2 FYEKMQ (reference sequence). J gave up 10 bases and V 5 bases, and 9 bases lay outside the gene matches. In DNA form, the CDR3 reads TGTGCCAGCAGCACCAGACTAGCGGGAGTCGTAGAGCAGTTCTTC. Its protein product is CASSTRLAGVVEQFF.

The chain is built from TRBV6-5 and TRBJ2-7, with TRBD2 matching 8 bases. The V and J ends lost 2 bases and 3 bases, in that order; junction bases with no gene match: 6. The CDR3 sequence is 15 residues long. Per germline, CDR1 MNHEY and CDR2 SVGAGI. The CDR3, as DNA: TGTGCCAGCAGTTACAGGGCGGGGGGAAGCTACGAGCAGTACTTC. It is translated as CASSYRAGGSYEQYF.

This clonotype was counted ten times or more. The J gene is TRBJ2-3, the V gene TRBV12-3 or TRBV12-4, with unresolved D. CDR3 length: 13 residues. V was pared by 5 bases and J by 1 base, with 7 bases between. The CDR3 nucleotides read TGTGCCAGCAGTACAGACGGCACAGATACGCAGTATTTT. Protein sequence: CASSTDGTDTQYF.

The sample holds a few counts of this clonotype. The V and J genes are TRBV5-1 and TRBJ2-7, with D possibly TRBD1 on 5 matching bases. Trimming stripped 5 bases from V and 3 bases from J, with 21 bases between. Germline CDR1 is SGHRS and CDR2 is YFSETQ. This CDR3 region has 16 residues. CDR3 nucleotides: TGCGCCAGCAGTCGGGCACAGGCCGCTGGGGTCTACGAGCAGTACTTC. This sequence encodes CASSRAQAAGVYEQYF.